The entry that follows covers one T cell receptor (beta chain) sequence. Sequencing used immunoSEQ multiplex PCR; TCRdb keeps in-frame clones, though not all of them. The sample shows some 270,000 clones, roughly 88% of them seen only once. This record belongs to a study of blood T cell repertoires in COVID-19. Looking at the study overall: In each case, the material was cDNA or gDNA derived from T cells, B-cell-depleted T cells, or PBMCs.

With 6 bases clipped from V and 0 bases from J, the junction kept 4 bases outside the gene matches. The CDR3 is 14 residues long. Looked up from germline, CDR1 is LGHNT and CDR2 is FRNRAP. Patients at the Seattle site were enrolled during active infection and followed longitudinally. The chain has TRBV12-5 and TRBJ1-2, with 7 bases identical to TRBD1. The sample comprised peripheral blood. The TCR comes from a human donor with COVID-19, enrolled during active disease. The donor label of this sample is uncertain. For the CDR3, the DNA is TGTGCTAGTGGCAGGGACAGTACTAACTATGGCTACACCTTC. It is translated as CASGRDSTNYGYTF.